The 32 T cell receptor beta chains below all came from one sample that was sequenced in a study of blood T cell repertoires in COVID-19. Clones were read by immunoSEQ multiplex PCR, and TCRdb kept only the in-frame ones, dropping some. This sample yields 100,000 to 150,000 clones, of which approximately 71% are seen a single time; 2.2% belongs to the top ten. Specimen: peripheral blood. The receptors originated from a woman in her 70s with acute or convalescent COVID-19.

The chain combines TRBV10-3 with TRBJ1-5, with D uncertain. Trimming took off 2 bases at V and 6 bases at J, with 11 bases between the two ends. CDR1 ENHRY and CDR2 SYGVKD come from the germline V gene. The length of the CDR3 is 14 residues. CDR3: CAISEDLRSQPQHF. In DNA form, the CDR3 reads TGTGCCATCAGTGAGGACCTTCGGAGTCAGCCCCAGCATTTT.

The V gene is TRBV2, the J gene TRBJ2-7, with D perhaps matching TRBD1 (5 bases). The CDR3 consists of 13 residues. The germline V gene encodes CDR1 SNHLY and CDR2 FYNNEI. The V and J ends lost 4 bases and 0 bases respectively, with 7 bases between them. Written as DNA, the CDR3 is TGTGCCAGCAGTGGGACACCCTCCTACGAGCAGTACTTC. It yields the protein CASSGTPSYEQYF.

The rearrangement links TRBV12-3 or TRBV12-4 to TRBJ1-5; maybe TRBD1 (5 bases). The ends were cut back, 6 bases at V and 3 bases at J, with 6 bases in the middle. This CDR3 has 12 residues. The CDR3 nucleotides are TGTGCCAGCAGGACAGTCAATCAGCCCCAGCATTTT. Protein sequence: CASRTVNQPQHF.

CDR3 protein: CASSLLGGDNEQFF. The CDR3 coding sequence is TGTGCCAGCAGCCTTCTTGGGGGGGACAATGAGCAGTTCTTC. The chain combines TRBV7-2 with TRBJ2-1; 7 bases are a match to TRBD2. The CDR3 is 14 amino acids. V dropped 5 bases and J dropped 5; count of bases not matched to a gene: 6. Germline V CDR1 and CDR2: SGHTA, FQGNSA.

This chain joins TRBV6-5 and TRBJ1-2; D may be TRBD1 (6 bases). Trimming took 2 bases from V and 2 from J, leaving 9 bases between them. Germline CDR1 and CDR2: MNHEY and SVGAGI. The CDR3 covers 14 residues. This CDR3 is CASSYRDKNYGYTF. The DNA for the CDR3 is TGTGCCAGCAGTTACCGGGACAAAAACTATGGCTACACCTTC.

This chain links TRBV6-5 with TRBJ2-2; 7 positions match TRBD1. CDR3 size: 15 residues. Germline loops: CDR1 MNHEY, CDR2 SVGAGI. V lost 6 bases to trimming and J lost 4 bases; unmatched junction nucleotides: 8. Here the CDR3 DNA reads TGTGCCAGCAGGGTTCGACAGGGAACCACCGGGGAGCTGTTTTTT. Amino acid sequence: CASRVRQGTTGELFF.

The CDR3 sequence is CASSLSGENTIYF. The CDR3 DNA sequence: TGTGCCAGCAGTTTAAGCGGGGAAAACACCATATATTTT. The chain has TRBV12-3 or TRBV12-4 and TRBJ1-3; D call uncertain. The CDR3 is 13 residues long. Trimming removed 2 bases at V and 6 bases at J, with 8 bases between.

Here the CDR3 DNA reads TGCGCCAGCAGCTTGGAGGGGTGGACTGAAGCTTTCTTT. As protein: CASSLEGWTEAFF. J is TRBJ1-1 and V is TRBV5-1, with TRBD1 as a possible D gene (5 bases). This CDR3 is 13 amino acids long. Trimming removed 0 bases from V and 5 bases from J, with 8 bases in between. Germline assignment: CDR1 SGHRS and CDR2 YFSETQ.

CDR3 protein: CASSPLAESTDTQYF. CDR3 sequence (DNA): TGCGCCAGCAGCCCACTAGCGGAGAGCACAGATACGCAGTATTTT. The chain couples TRBV5-1 to TRBJ2-3, with 8 bases that match TRBD2. CDR1 is SGHRS, CDR2 YFSETQ, per germline. There are 15 residues in the CDR3. Trimming at V came to 4 bases and at J to 0 bases, leaving 4 bases not matched to a gene. Full variable domain (rest looked up from reference TRBV5-1 and TRBJ2-3): KAGVTQTPRYLIKTRGQQVTLSCSPISGHRSVSWYQQTPGQGLQFLFEYFSETQRNKGNFPGRFSGRQFSNSRSEMNVSTLELGDSALYLCASSPLAESTDTQYFGPGTRLTVL.

This clone was observed a few times. The chain joins TRBV7-2 to TRBJ1-4, with TRBD1 as a possible D gene (5 bases). The V gene lost 2 bases and the J gene lost 4 bases, with 11 bases spanning the gap. Germline V gene sequence: CDR1 SGHTA, CDR2 FQGNSA. The CDR3 has 15 residues. The CDR3 DNA reads TGTGCCAGCAGCTTACTCGGCGGGGGTAATGAAAAACTGTTTTTT. Amino acids: CASSLLGGGNEKLFF.

The chain is built from TRBV27 and TRBJ2-2; D remains unclear. The CDR3 length is 18 residues. Germline V lookup: CDR1 MNHEY, CDR2 SMNVEV (reference sequence). Trimming removed 4 bases from V and 1 base from J, with 19 bases in between. The CDR3 sequence: CASSYLPPSGLNTGELFF. CDR3 bases: TGTGCCAGCAGTTATTTGCCCCCCTCCGGTTTGAACACCGGGGAGCTGTTTTTT.

The chain employs TRBV28 and TRBJ1-1; D remains ambiguous. V was shortened by 3 bases and J by 3 bases, with 8 bases between the two germline ends. The CDR3 length is 13 residues. Germline loops: CDR1 MDHEN, CDR2 SYDVKM. The CDR3 sequence is CASSFHRDTEAFF. CDR3 nucleotides: TGTGCCAGCAGTTTTCATAGAGACACTGAAGCTTTCTTT.

This chain connects TRBV28 to TRBJ2-1; 8 bases match TRBD2. This CDR3 contains 16 residues. Germline V CDR1 and CDR2: MDHEN, SYDVKM. V lost 1 base to trimming and J lost 5 bases; unmatched junction nucleotides: 7. The CDR3 protein is CASSLFAGTRDNEQFF. The DNA of the CDR3 is TGTGCCAGCAGTTTATTCGCCGGGACTAGGGACAATGAGCAGTTCTTC.

V usage is TRBV29-1 and J usage is TRBJ2-3; D is unclear. Trimming shortened V by 5 bases and J by 4 bases, and 13 bases separated the two germline ends. The CDR3 is 13 amino acids. Germline V CDR1 and CDR2: SQVTM, ANQGSEA. In nucleotides, the CDR3 is TGCAGCGTTAGCATATCCGCGGCAGATACGCAGTATTTT. This sequence encodes CSVSISAADTQYF.

This clone was observed once. The rearrangement uses TRBV5-8 and TRBJ1-3, with D maybe TRBD1 (5 bases). The CDR3 loop spans 16 amino acids. Trimming cost V 1 base and J 4 bases, with 15 bases left between them. CDR1 SGHTS and CDR2 YDEGEE come from the germline V gene. This chain's CDR3 is CASSLKGGHSGNTIYF. DNA of the CDR3: TGTGCCAGCAGCTTGAAGGGAGGACACTCGGGAAACACCATATATTTT.

Turning to this clone: The sample holds other DNA sequences that translate to the same CDR3. V and J are TRBV6-2 or TRBV6-3 and TRBJ2-1; TRBD2 aligns across 11 bases. The CDR3 sequence is 16 residues long. Germline CDR1 and CDR2: MNHEY and SVGEGT. J gave up 1 base and V 3 bases, and 2 bases lay outside the gene matches. The CDR3 DNA is TGTGCCAGCAGTTATACTAGCGGGAGTTCCTACAATGAGCAGTTCTTC. Translating it yields CASSYTSGSSYNEQFF.

As regards this clone: Other nucleotide sequences from this sample produce the same CDR3. The chain has TRBV3-1 (or the pseudogene TRBV3-2) and TRBJ1-2; TRBD1 is a possible D gene (6 bases). The CDR3 totals 13 residues. Trimming took off 0 bases at V and 5 bases at J, with 7 bases between the two ends. Germline loops: CDR1 LGHDT, CDR2 YNNKEL (reference sequence). CDR3 protein: CASSQDRGYGYTF. CDR3 nucleotide sequence: TGTGCCAGCAGCCAAGACAGGGGATATGGCTACACCTTC.

CDR3 in amino acids: CASSLMAGHGYTF. For the CDR3, the DNA is TGTGCCAGCAGCTTGATGGCAGGGCATGGCTACACCTTC. This chain joins TRBV5-8 and TRBJ1-2; TRBD1 might be the D (5 bases). Trimming took off 1 base at V and 6 bases at J, with 10 bases between the two ends. The CDR3 length is 13 residues. Germline V CDR1 and CDR2: SGHTS, YDEGEE.

The table lists this clone with a few counts. The rearrangement joins TRBV5-1 to TRBJ2-7; D possibly corresponds to TRBD2 (6 bases). CDR1 and CDR2 (germline): SGHRS, YFSETQ. V lost 3 bases and J lost 7, with 11 bases in between. The CDR3 runs 12 residues. CDR3 sequence: CASSSAGREQYF. CDR3 DNA: TGCGCCAGCAGCTCTGCGGGGCGAGAGCAGTACTTC. The full variable domain, completed using reference TRBV5-1 and TRBJ2-7, is KAGVTQTPRYLIKTRGQQVTLSCSPISGHRSVSWYQQTPGQGLQFLFEYFSETQRNKGNFPGRFSGRQFSNSRSEMNVSTLELGDSALYLCASSSAGREQYFGPGTRLTVT.

The count of this clone is one. The J gene is TRBJ2-3, the V gene TRBV13; TRBD2 matches at 11 bases. From germline, CDR1 is PRHDT and CDR2 FYEKMQ (reference sequence). The CDR3 length is 15 residues. J was trimmed by 4 bases and V by 3 bases; bases with no gene match: 3. This CDR3 reads CASSFVTSGADTQYF. The CDR3 coding sequence is TGTGCCAGCAGCTTTGTGACTAGCGGGGCAGATACGCAGTATTTT.

V is TRBV10-1 and J is TRBJ2-2, with a possible D match to TRBD1 (6 bases). CDR3 length equals 17 residues. Per the germline V gene, CDR1 is WNHNN and CDR2 is SYGVQD (reference sequence). Deletions cut 0 bases from V and 5 bases from J, with 16 bases between. CDR3 sequence reads: CASSESTYGTTTGELFF. CDR3 coding DNA: TGCGCCAGCAGTGAGTCCACTTACGGGACAACAACCGGGGAGCTGTTTTTT.

The rearrangement uses TRBV2 and TRBJ1-4, with a possible D match to TRBD1 (6 bases). The CDR3 has 13 residues. From germline, CDR1 is SNHLY and CDR2 FYNNEI. V lost 8 bases and J 8 bases, leaving 15 bases between the germline ends. The CDR3 sequence: CASSKGVAEKLFF. In DNA, the CDR3 is TGTGCCAGCTCGAAGGGGGTTGCGGAAAAACTGTTTTTT.

The chain couples TRBV2 to TRBJ1-5; no definite D call. The CDR3 runs to 13 residues. The V end lost 3 bases, the J end lost 0 bases, and 3 bases lay between the germline ends. Germline V gene lookup returns CDR1 SNHLY and CDR2 FYNNEI. The CDR3 bases are TGTGCCAGCAGTGAGTATAGCAATCAGCCCCAGCATTTT. Protein sequence: CASSEYSNQPQHF.

J is TRBJ2-1 and V is TRBV6-5, with TRBD2 identical over 11 bases. Germline V gene lookup returns CDR1 MNHEY and CDR2 SVGAGI. V shed 4 bases and J 4 bases; nucleotides not matched to a gene: 3. The CDR3 runs to 15 residues. The CDR3 here is CASSSASGGYNEQFF. CDR3 sequence (DNA): TGTGCCAGCAGTTCGGCTAGCGGGGGGTACAATGAGCAGTTCTTC.

The chain is built from TRBV6-1 and TRBJ2-5, with 10 bases that match TRBD2. The CDR3 extends over 18 amino acids. V was clipped by 3 bases and J by 4 bases; unmatched bases: 14. The germline CDR1 and CDR2 sequences are MNHNS and SASEGT. The CDR3, as DNA: TGTGCCAGCAGTGAGGATGCACTAGCGGGAATCTTTGGAGAGACCCAGTACTTC. Protein sequence: CASSEDALAGIFGETQYF.

This clone is a singleton in its sample. The chain uses TRBV19 and TRBJ1-1, with D tentatively TRBD1 (6 bases). V dropped 4 bases and J dropped 1 base, with 10 bases sitting between them. This CDR3 has 14 amino acids. In germline, CDR1 is LNHDA, CDR2 SQIVND (reference sequence). Here the CDR3 reads CASSSGQRNTEAFF. In nucleotides, the CDR3 is TGTGCCAGTAGTAGCGGACAGAGGAACACTGAAGCTTTCTTT.

The chain uses TRBV14 and TRBJ2-5; 7 nucleotides agree with TRBD1. V gave up 0 bases and J gave up 1 base; unmatched junction bases: 11. The germline V gene encodes CDR1 SGHDN and CDR2 FVKESK. There are 18 residues in the CDR3. CDR3 residues: CASSQDYLTTGFQETQYF. The CDR3 DNA reads TGTGCCAGCAGCCAAGATTACCTCACGACAGGGTTCCAAGAGACCCAGTACTTC.

This sequence joins TRBV25-1 and TRBJ1-1, with no clear D. The V end was cut by 1 base, the J end by 13 bases, with 10 bases between. Germline V gene sequence: CDR1 MGHDK, CDR2 SYGVNS. This CDR3 contains 11 residues. The CDR3 DNA is TGTGCCAGCAGTGAATTTGGCTTTGTTTTCTTT. Translating it yields CASSEFGFVFF.

The chain recombines TRBV7-8 with TRBJ2-1, with a tentative D call TRBD1 (5 bases). V gave up 5 bases and J gave up 5 bases, with 16 bases separating them. This CDR3 has 15 amino acids. Germline V lookup: CDR1 SGHVS, CDR2 FQNEAQ. The CDR3 sequence is CASSLFRQKDNEQFF. The DNA of the CDR3 is TGTGCCAGCAGCCTCTTCCGACAGAAGGACAATGAGCAGTTCTTC. Full variable domain (outside the CDR3, taken from reference TRBV7-8 and TRBJ2-1): GAGVSQSPRYKVAKRGQDVALRCDPISGHVSLFWYQQALGQGPEFLTYFQNEAQLDKSGLPSDRFFAERPEGSVSTLKIQRTQQEDSAVYLCASSLFRQKDNEQFFGPGTRLTVL.

The chain employs TRBV4-3 and TRBJ1-4; D is unresolved. Trimming shortened V by 7 bases and J by 8 bases, and 11 bases separated the two germline ends. CDR1 is LGHNA, CDR2 YSLEER, per germline. This CDR3 is 12 amino acids long. The CDR3 DNA reads TGCGCCAGCACGAGGAGTGGGGAAAAACTGTTTTTT. Translation: CASTRSGEKLFF.

Turning to this clone: One end of the junction fails to match germline, which may point to a read error. This chain uses TRBV7-7 with TRBJ2-1; 15 positions agree with TRBD2. This CDR3 is 18 amino acids long. The germline CDR1 and CDR2 sequences are SSHAT and FNYEAQ (reference sequence). CDR3 loop: CASSSGLAGGLTYNEQFF. The DNA for the CDR3 is TGTGCTAGCAGCTCGGGACTAGCGGGAGGACTCACCTACAATGAGCAGTTCTTC.

The chain combines TRBV4-3 with TRBJ2-7; 8 nucleotides agree with TRBD1. CDR1 and CDR2 (germline): LGHNA, YSLEER. V shed 0 bases and J 3 bases; nucleotides not matched to a gene: 7. The CDR3 is 16 residues long. CDR3 protein: CASSQEIAGQGYEQYF. CDR3 DNA: TGCGCCAGCAGCCAAGAAATTGCAGGACAGGGCTACGAGCAGTACTTC.